Below are 32 T cell receptor beta chains sequenced from a single sample in a study of blood T cell repertoires in COVID-19. The assay was immunoSEQ multiplex PCR, and TCRdb's table has in-frame clones only and misses some. The sample gives about 120,000 clones, roughly 85% of which show up once; 4.5% to 5% is in the top ten. The sequencing sample was made of peripheral blood. Receptors were obtained from a human donor in a cohort sampled during active COVID-19.

This chain connects TRBV27 to TRBJ2-2; D uncertain. Germline lookup yields CDR1 MNHEY and CDR2 SMNVEV (reference sequence). Trimming cost V 0 bases and J 2 bases, with 7 bases left between them. The CDR3 has 15 amino acids. CDR3 nucleotides: TGTGCCAGCAGTTTATCCCGTACTAACACCGGGGAGCTGTTTTTT. This encodes CASSLSRTNTGELFF.

The genes are TRBV9 and TRBJ1-1; 10 nucleotides agree with TRBD1. The CDR3 runs 14 residues. J lost 9 bases, V lost 3 bases, and 8 bases had no gene match. Germline CDR1 reads SGDLS; CDR2 reads YYNGEE. This CDR3 is CASSAGQGDAKAFF. CDR3 nucleotides: TGTGCCAGCAGCGCTGGACAGGGGGATGCTAAAGCTTTCTTT.

The chain employs TRBV28 and TRBJ1-5, with D hard to call. Trimming shortened V by 6 bases and J by 5 bases, and 14 bases separated the two germline ends. The CDR3 contains 14 residues. Germline values: CDR1 MDHEN, CDR2 SYDVKM. This chain's CDR3 is CASSVGGSHQPQHF. CDR3 nucleotide sequence: TGTGCCAGCAGCGTCGGAGGGAGCCATCAGCCCCAGCATTTT.

The V and J genes are TRBV3-1 (or the pseudogene TRBV3-2) and TRBJ2-1; perhaps TRBD1 as D (6 bases). Trimming cost V 4 bases and J 3 bases, with 13 bases left between them. The CDR3 loop spans 15 amino acids. CDR1 is LGHDT and CDR2 is YNNKEL in the germline V gene (reference sequence). DNA for the CDR3: TGTGCCAGCAGCCCAATTACGGACAGCTACAATGAGCAGTTCTTC. Translated, it gives CASSPITDSYNEQFF.

This clone was detected once. The chain recombines TRBV24-1 with TRBJ1-2; TRBD1 might be the D (6 bases). V was cut by 9 bases and J by 4 bases, with 20 bases left in between. The CDR3 consists of 15 residues. Germline V gene sequence: CDR1 KGHDR, CDR2 SFDVKD. CDR3 nucleotide sequence: TGTGCCACCTCGACCGGGGCCCAGGGGCTCTATGGCTACACCTTC. This codes for CATSTGAQGLYGYTF.

V and J are TRBV28 and TRBJ2-7; possible D gene TRBD1, 6 bases. This CDR3 has 13 residues. V was shortened by 5 bases and J by 1 base, with 9 bases between the two germline ends. The germline V gene encodes CDR1 MDHEN and CDR2 SYDVKM. Here the CDR3 reads CASSQGQSYEQYF. CDR3 in DNA: TGTGCCAGCAGTCAGGGACAATCCTACGAGCAGTACTTC.

The chain links TRBV7-2 to TRBJ2-5; 7 nucleotides match TRBD1. The ends lost 5 bases at V and 7 bases at J; junction bases unmatched: 13. This CDR3 is built from 15 residues. The germline CDR1 and CDR2 sequences are SGHTA and FQGNSA. The CDR3 nucleotides read TGTGCCAGCAGCAGAAACAGGGGCCCAGGGGGGACCCAGTACTTC. This codes for CASSRNRGPGGTQYF.

With regard to this clone: One end of the junction is discordant with germline, which a read error may explain. The chain joins TRBV7-7 to TRBJ2-2; D perhaps matches TRBD2 (5 bases). From germline, CDR1 is SSHAT and CDR2 FNYEAQ (reference sequence). The CDR3 totals 16 residues. The CDR3 region has the DNA TGTGCTAGCAGCCTCTGGACGGGGAAAGACACCGGGGAGCTGTTTTTT. Protein product: CASSLWTGKDTGELFF.

In DNA form, the CDR3 reads TGCAGCGTTGAATGGAGCGACTACTATGGCTACACCTTC. It codes for CSVEWSDYYGYTF. The chain links TRBV29-1 to TRBJ1-2; no clear D. CDR3 length: 13 residues. Germline V lookup: CDR1 SQVTM, CDR2 ANQGSEA. V lost 2 bases to trimming and J lost 3 bases, with 10 bases between them.

This chain joins TRBV6-1 and TRBJ2-1; weak D call: TRBD2 (6 bases). Looked up from germline, CDR1 is MNHNS and CDR2 is SASEGT. V was pared by 1 base and J by 8 bases, with 9 bases between. This CDR3 contains 13 residues. CDR3 DNA sequence: TGTGCCAGCAGTGAAGGGGAGGAGGATGAGCAGTTCTTC. The encoded protein is CASSEGEEDEQFF.

This clone ranks as medium-sized (0.01 to 0.1%). The chain links TRBV7-9 to TRBJ1-4, with 9 bases matching TRBD1. The CDR3 contains 14 residues. From germline, CDR1 is SEHNR and CDR2 FQNEAQ (reference sequence). Losses at the gene ends were 7 bases for V and 6 bases for J; bases not matched to a gene: 6. CDR3 sequence: CASNLQGADEKLFF. CDR3 nucleotides: TGTGCCAGCAACCTACAGGGGGCGGATGAAAAACTGTTTTTT.

The chain combines TRBV19 with TRBJ2-1; weak D call: TRBD2 (6 bases). Trimming left V 6 bases short and J 3 bases short, with 15 bases between. The CDR3 covers 15 residues. The germline V gene has CDR1 LNHDA and CDR2 SQIVND (reference sequence). CDR3 in DNA: TGTGCCAGTAGAAATGCCGGGGGTTTCTACAATGAGCAGTTCTTC. Amino acid sequence: CASRNAGGFYNEQFF.

This sequence joins TRBV25-1 and TRBJ2-5; TRBD2 might be the D (6 bases). Trimming took 4 bases from V and 5 from J, leaving 14 bases between them. CDR1 is MGHDK, CDR2 SYGVNS, per germline. This CDR3 comprises 14 residues. CDR3 sequence: CASSAPGSMETQYF. Written as DNA, the CDR3 is TGTGCCAGCAGTGCCCCCGGGAGCATGGAGACCCAGTACTTC.

This clone has more than one count but fewer than ten. This chain links TRBV4-2 with TRBJ2-5; 10 bases agree with TRBD2. J lost 4 bases, V lost 1 base, and 9 bases had no gene match. This CDR3 has 17 residues. In germline, CDR1 is LGHNA, CDR2 YNFKEQ. The CDR3 nucleotides read TGTGCCAGCAGCCAAGGGGGAGCGGGAGGGCCGGCAGAGACCCAGTACTTC. This sequence encodes CASSQGGAGGPAETQYF.

The count of this clone is one. V usage is TRBV18 and J usage is TRBJ1-2; D remains unclear. Looked up from germline, CDR1 is KGHSH and CDR2 is LQKENI. The CDR3 totals 15 residues. Trimming cost V 3 bases and J 0 bases, with 11 bases left between them. The CDR3 loop is CASSPNSDANYGYTF. The DNA of the CDR3 is TGTGCCAGCTCACCCAATAGCGACGCTAACTATGGCTACACCTTC. The full variable domain, with the rest looked up from reference TRBV18 and TRBJ1-2, is NAGVMQNPRHLVRRRGQEARLRCSPMKGHSHVYWYRQLPEEGLKFMVYLQKENIIDESGMPKERFSAEFPKEGPSILRIQQVVRGDSAAYFCASSPNSDANYGYTFGSGTRLTVV.

The chain uses TRBV27 and TRBJ2-7, with D perhaps matching TRBD2 (5 bases). The CDR3 consists of 15 residues. CDR1 is MNHEY, CDR2 SMNVEV, per germline (reference sequence). V was pared by 3 bases and J by 1 base, with 13 bases between. CDR3 nucleotides: TGTGCCAGCAGTTTGAGGCTAGCTCAGTCCTACGAGCAGTACTTC. Translated: CASSLRLAQSYEQYF.

The rearrangement uses TRBV28 and TRBJ2-7, with D possibly TRBD1 on 6 matching bases. CDR1 is MDHEN, CDR2 SYDVKM, per germline. The CDR3 covers 13 residues. The V end was cut by 10 bases, the J end by 4 bases, with 17 bases between. CDR3 residues: CATRVGGVYEQYF. In DNA form, the CDR3 reads TGTGCCACTCGGGTAGGGGGAGTGTACGAGCAGTACTTC. Filled out from reference TRBV28 and TRBJ2-7, the complete variable domain reads DVKVTQSSRYLVKRTGEKVFLECVQDMDHENMFWYRQDPGLGLRLIYFSYDVKMKEKGDIPEGYSVSREKKERFSLILESASTNQTSMYLCATRVGGVYEQYFGPGTRLTVT.

This chain uses TRBV11-2 with TRBJ2-1, with 15 bases fitting TRBD2. Germline values: CDR1 SGHAT, CDR2 FQNNGV. J gave up 10 bases and V 5 bases, and 9 bases lay outside the gene matches. The CDR3 is 16 residues long. CDR3 in amino acids: CASSRLGLAGGHEQFF. CDR3 in DNA: TGTGCCAGCAGCCGACTGGGACTAGCGGGGGGACACGAGCAGTTCTTC.

V is TRBV9 and J is TRBJ2-7, with TRBD1 identical over 7 bases. The ends lost 4 bases at V and 3 bases at J; junction bases unmatched: 4. The CDR3 totals 13 residues. From germline, CDR1 is SGDLS and CDR2 YYNGEE. The chain's CDR3 is CASSPGTVYEQYF. The CDR3 DNA follows: TGTGCCAGCAGCCCTGGGACAGTCTACGAGCAGTACTTC.

The rearrangement links TRBV5-1 to TRBJ1-1; the D is unclear. This CDR3 has 12 residues. The germline gives CDR1 SGHRS, CDR2 YFSETQ. The V end lost 2 bases, the J end lost 8 bases, and 10 bases lay between the germline ends. The CDR3 DNA sequence: TGCGCCAGCAGCTTAGACACAGACGAAGCTTTCTTT. It is translated as CASSLDTDEAFF. The full variable domain, completed using reference TRBV5-1 and TRBJ1-1, is KAGVTQTPRYLIKTRGQQVTLSCSPISGHRSVSWYQQTPGQGLQFLFEYFSETQRNKGNFPGRFSGRQFSNSRSEMNVSTLELGDSALYLCASSLDTDEAFFGQGTRLTVV.

As DNA, the CDR3 is TGTGCCAGCAGCCCTGGACTAGCGGACCAAGAGACCCAGTACTTC. This translates into CASSPGLADQETQYF. The V gene is TRBV9, the J gene TRBJ2-5; 10 bases are a match to TRBD2. Germline-derived CDR1 and CDR2 are SGDLS and YYNGEE. The CDR3 runs 15 residues. V was clipped by 4 bases and J by 0 bases; unmatched bases: 3.

This clone was seen a single time. The chain uses TRBV5-5 and TRBJ2-5; 10 bases are shared with TRBD2. This CDR3 is 15 amino acids long. V shed 1 base and J 5 bases; nucleotides not matched to a gene: 5. Germline V gene lookup returns CDR1 SGHKS and CDR2 YYEKEE (reference sequence). In DNA, the CDR3 is TGTGCCAGCAGCTTGAGCGGGGGGGCCGGTGAGACCCAGTACTTC. Translation: CASSLSGGAGETQYF.

The rearrangement links TRBV10-1 to TRBJ2-3, with 7 nucleotides matching TRBD1. Germline V CDR1 and CDR2: WNHNN, SYGVQD (reference sequence). V gave up 3 bases and J gave up 5 bases; unmatched junction bases: 5. This CDR3 contains 14 residues. The CDR3 loop is CASSEKGAKDTQYF. For the CDR3, the DNA is TGCGCCAGCAGTGAAAAGGGGGCAAAAGATACGCAGTATTTT.

The chain uses TRBV5-1 and TRBJ1-5; TRBD1 might be the D (6 bases). The CDR3 covers 15 residues. V gave up 0 bases and J gave up 7 bases, with 14 bases separating them. Germline V gene lookup returns CDR1 SGHRS and CDR2 YFSETQ. The CDR3 DNA follows: TGCGCCAGCAGCTTGGAGGGCAGGGGAGAACAGCCCCAGCATTTT. The encoded protein is CASSLEGRGEQPQHF.

J is TRBJ2-3 and V is TRBV7-2; 13 bases map to TRBD2. Germline V CDR1 and CDR2: SGHTA, FQGNSA. The junction had 2 bases not matched to a gene; V was cut back by 5 bases and J by 0 bases. The CDR3 sequence is 16 residues long. DNA of the CDR3: TGTGCCAGCAGCCCGGGACTAGCGGGGAGCACAGATACGCAGTATTTT. This translates into CASSPGLAGSTDTQYF. The variable domain in full, completed from reference TRBV7-2 and TRBJ2-3, reads GAGVSQSPSNKVTEKGKDVELRCDPISGHTALYWYRQSLGQGLEFLIYFQGNSAPDKSGLPSDRFSAERTGGSVSTLTIQRTQQEDSAVYLCASSPGLAGSTDTQYFGPGTRLTVL.

The chain carries TRBV7-2 and TRBJ1-5, with 7 positions matching TRBD1. Trimming cost V 0 bases and J 6 bases; bases outside gene matches: 8. CDR3 length equals 16 residues. The germline gives CDR1 SGHTA, CDR2 FQGNSA. CDR3: CASSLAGRGNSQPQHF. The CDR3 coding sequence is TGTGCCAGCAGCTTAGCGGGCAGGGGGAATAGTCAGCCCCAGCATTTT.

Ten or more counts support this clone. The chain couples TRBV18 to TRBJ2-7; 7 bases fit TRBD1. The V gene's germline CDR1 is KGHSH and CDR2 LQKENI. The CDR3 runs to 13 residues. Trimming cost V 3 bases and J 2 bases; bases outside gene matches: 1. The CDR3 DNA reads as TGTGCCAGCTCACCGGGGACAGCCTACGAGCAGTACTTC. Translated: CASSPGTAYEQYF.

This clone turned up a few times. The V gene is TRBV7-8, the J gene TRBJ1-2; weak D call: TRBD1 (5 bases). Germline V lookup: CDR1 SGHVS, CDR2 FQNEAQ. The length of the CDR3 is 15 residues. The V and J ends lost 1 base and 4 bases respectively, with 13 bases between them. This chain's CDR3 is CASSLEGGAGYGYTF. In nucleotides, the CDR3 is TGTGCCAGCAGCTTAGAAGGTGGGGCCGGCTATGGCTACACCTTC. The full variable domain, with the rest looked up from reference TRBV7-8 and TRBJ1-2, is GAGVSQSPRYKVAKRGQDVALRCDPISGHVSLFWYQQALGQGPEFLTYFQNEAQLDKSGLPSDRFFAERPEGSVSTLKIQRTQQEDSAVYLCASSLEGGAGYGYTFGSGTRLTVV.

This clone was seen ten or more times. The sample carries other DNA sequences with the same CDR3. The CDR3 here is CASSFGYNSPLHF. CDR3 bases: TGTGCCAGCAGCTTCGGCTATAATTCACCCCTCCACTTT. V and J are TRBV7-2 and TRBJ1-6; D gene unclear. Trimming pared 3 bases from V and 3 bases from J, leaving 3 bases between. The CDR3 length is 13 residues. The V gene's germline CDR1 is SGHTA and CDR2 FQGNSA.

The chain employs TRBV19 and TRBJ1-5, with 9 positions matching TRBD1. CDR3 length equals 13 residues. The ends lost 7 bases at V and 5 bases at J; junction bases unmatched: 3. Germline V gives CDR1 LNHDA, CDR2 SQIVND (reference sequence). CDR3 sequence (DNA): TGTGCCAGTACGGGACAGGGACATCAGCCCCAGCATTTT. This encodes CASTGQGHQPQHF.

This rearrangement joins TRBV11-3 to TRBJ1-2; the match to TRBD1 covers 11 bases. This CDR3 contains 18 residues. Germline V gene data show CDR1 as SGHNT and CDR2 as YENEEA. The V and J ends lost 8 bases and 2 bases, in that order; junction bases with no gene match: 16. The CDR3 DNA follows: TGTGCCAGCCTCGGCCTTCGGACAGGGGGCGTAGTAAACTATGGCTACACCTTC. Its translation is CASLGLRTGGVVNYGYTF.

This rearrangement joins TRBV4-2 to TRBJ2-1, with 10 bases lining up with TRBD2. V lost 0 bases, J lost 5 bases, and 4 bases stayed unmatched. The CDR3 extends over 16 amino acids. Germline V gene data show CDR1 as LGHNA and CDR2 as YNFKEQ. The CDR3 coding sequence is TGTGCCAGCAGCCAAGACTCGCTAGCGGGGGACAATGAGCAGTTCTTC. Amino acids: CASSQDSLAGDNEQFF.